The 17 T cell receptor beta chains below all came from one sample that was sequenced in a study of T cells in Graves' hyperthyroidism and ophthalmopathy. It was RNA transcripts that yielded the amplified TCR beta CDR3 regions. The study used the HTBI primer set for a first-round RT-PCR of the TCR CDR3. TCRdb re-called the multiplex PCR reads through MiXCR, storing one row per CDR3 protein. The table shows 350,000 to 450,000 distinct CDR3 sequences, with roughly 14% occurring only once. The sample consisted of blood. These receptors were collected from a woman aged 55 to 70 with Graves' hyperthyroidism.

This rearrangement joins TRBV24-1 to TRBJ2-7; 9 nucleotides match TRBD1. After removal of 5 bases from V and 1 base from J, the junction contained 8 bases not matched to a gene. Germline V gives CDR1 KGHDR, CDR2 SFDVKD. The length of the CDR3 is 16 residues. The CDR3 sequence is CATSAAGTGRSYEQYF. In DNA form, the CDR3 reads TGTGCCACCAGTGCCGCCGGGACAGGGCGATCCTACGAGCAGTACTTC.

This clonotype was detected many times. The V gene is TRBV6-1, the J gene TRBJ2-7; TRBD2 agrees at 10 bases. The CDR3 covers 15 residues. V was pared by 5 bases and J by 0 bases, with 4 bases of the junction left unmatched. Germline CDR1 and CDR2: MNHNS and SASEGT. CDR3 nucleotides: TGTGCCAGCAGTTACGGGACTAGCGCCTCCTACGAGCAGTACTTC. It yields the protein CASSYGTSASYEQYF.

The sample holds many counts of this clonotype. The CDR3 spells CASSWSGTNYEQYF. Here the CDR3 DNA reads TGCGCCAGCAGCTGGTCCGGGACTAACTACGAGCAGTACTTC. This sequence joins TRBV5-1 and TRBJ2-7; 7 nucleotides match TRBD2. Germline V gene data show CDR1 as SGHRS and CDR2 as YFSETQ. CDR3 length: 14 residues. Trimming removed 3 bases from V and 3 bases from J; junction bases left unmatched: 6.

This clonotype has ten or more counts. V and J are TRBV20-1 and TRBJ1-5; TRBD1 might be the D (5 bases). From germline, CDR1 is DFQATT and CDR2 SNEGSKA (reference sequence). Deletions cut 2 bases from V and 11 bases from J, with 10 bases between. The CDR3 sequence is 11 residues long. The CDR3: CSARQGMTQHF. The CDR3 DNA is TGCAGTGCTAGACAGGGAATGACCCAGCATTTT.

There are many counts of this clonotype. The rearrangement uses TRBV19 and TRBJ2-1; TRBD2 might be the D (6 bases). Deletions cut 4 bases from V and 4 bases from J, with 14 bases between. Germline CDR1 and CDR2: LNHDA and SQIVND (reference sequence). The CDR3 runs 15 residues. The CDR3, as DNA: TGTGCCAGTAGTACCGATCTGGGAGGTTACAATGAGCAGTTCTTC. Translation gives CASSTDLGGYNEQFF.

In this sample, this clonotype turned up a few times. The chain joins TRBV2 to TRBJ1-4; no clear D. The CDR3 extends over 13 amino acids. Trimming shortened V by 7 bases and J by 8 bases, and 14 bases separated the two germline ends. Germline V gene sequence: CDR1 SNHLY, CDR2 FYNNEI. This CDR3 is CASKVEEREKLFF. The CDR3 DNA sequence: TGTGCCAGCAAGGTGGAGGAGAGGGAAAAACTGTTTTTT.

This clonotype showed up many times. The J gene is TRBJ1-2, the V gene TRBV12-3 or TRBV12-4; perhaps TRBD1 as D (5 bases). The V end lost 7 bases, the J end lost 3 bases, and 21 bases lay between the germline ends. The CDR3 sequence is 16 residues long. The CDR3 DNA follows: TGTGCCAGCAACTCCTATGACGGGGGTACGGACTATGGCTACACCTTC. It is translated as CASNSYDGGTDYGYTF.

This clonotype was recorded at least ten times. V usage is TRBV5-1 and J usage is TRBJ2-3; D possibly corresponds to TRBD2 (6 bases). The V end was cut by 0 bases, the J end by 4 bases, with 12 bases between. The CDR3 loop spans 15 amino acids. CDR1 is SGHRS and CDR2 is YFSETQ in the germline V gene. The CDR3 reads CASSLGAGTADTQYF. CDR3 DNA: TGCGCCAGCAGCTTGGGGGCGGGAACCGCAGATACGCAGTATTTT.

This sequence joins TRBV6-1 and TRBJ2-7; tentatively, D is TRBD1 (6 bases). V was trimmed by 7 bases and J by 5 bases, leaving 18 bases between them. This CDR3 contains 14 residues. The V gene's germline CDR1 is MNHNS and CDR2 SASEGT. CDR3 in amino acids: CASMDPTGFNEQYF. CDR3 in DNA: TGTGCCAGCATGGACCCTACAGGGTTCAACGAGCAGTACTTC.

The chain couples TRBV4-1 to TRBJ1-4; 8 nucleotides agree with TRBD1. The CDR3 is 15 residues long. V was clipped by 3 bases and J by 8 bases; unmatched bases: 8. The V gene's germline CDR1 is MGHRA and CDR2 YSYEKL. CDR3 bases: TGCGCCAGCAGCCAGCCGGACAGGGTCGGAGAAAAACTGTTTTTT. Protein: CASSQPDRVGEKLFF.

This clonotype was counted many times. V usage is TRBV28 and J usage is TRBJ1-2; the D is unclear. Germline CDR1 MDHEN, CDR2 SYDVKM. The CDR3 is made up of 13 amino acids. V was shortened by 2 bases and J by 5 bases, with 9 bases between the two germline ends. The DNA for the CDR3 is TGTGCCAGCAGTTTACAGGCAGTATATGGCTACACCTTC. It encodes CASSLQAVYGYTF.

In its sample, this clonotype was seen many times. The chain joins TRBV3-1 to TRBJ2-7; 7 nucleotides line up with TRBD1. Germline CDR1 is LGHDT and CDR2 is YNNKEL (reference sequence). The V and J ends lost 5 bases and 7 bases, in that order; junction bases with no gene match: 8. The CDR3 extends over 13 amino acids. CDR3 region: CASSANRGREQYF. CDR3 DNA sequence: TGTGCCAGCAGCGCAAACAGGGGACGGGAGCAGTACTTC.

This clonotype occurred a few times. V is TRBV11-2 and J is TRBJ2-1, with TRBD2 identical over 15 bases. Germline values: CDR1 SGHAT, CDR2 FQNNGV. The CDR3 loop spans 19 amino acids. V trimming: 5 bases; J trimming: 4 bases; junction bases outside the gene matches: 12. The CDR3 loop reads CASSRGLAGGLPLYNEQFF. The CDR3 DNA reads TGTGCCAGCAGCCGGGGACTAGCGGGAGGCCTCCCCCTTTACAATGAGCAGTTCTTC.

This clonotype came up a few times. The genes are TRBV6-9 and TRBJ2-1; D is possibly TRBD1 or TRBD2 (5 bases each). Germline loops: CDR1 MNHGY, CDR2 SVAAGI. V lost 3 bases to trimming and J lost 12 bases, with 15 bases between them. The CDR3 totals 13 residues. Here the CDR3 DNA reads TGTGCCAGCAGTTACCGGGACGGTTTCGGGCAGTTCTTC. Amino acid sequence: CASSYRDGFGQFF.

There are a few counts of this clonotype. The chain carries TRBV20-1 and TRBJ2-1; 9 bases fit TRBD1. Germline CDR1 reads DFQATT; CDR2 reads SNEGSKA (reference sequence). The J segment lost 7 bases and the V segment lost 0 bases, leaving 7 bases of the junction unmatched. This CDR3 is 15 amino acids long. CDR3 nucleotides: TGCAGTGCTAGAGATGATAGCGGACAGGGGAATGAGCAGTTCTTC. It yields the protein CSARDDSGQGNEQFF.

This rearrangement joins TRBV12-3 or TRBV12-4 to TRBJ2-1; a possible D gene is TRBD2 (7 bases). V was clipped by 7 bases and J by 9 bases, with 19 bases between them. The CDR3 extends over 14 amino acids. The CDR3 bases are TGTGCCAGCACCCTAAGGGGGGGGGGGGGTGAGCAGTTCTTC. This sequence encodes CASTLRGGGGEQFF.

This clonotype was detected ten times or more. The CDR3 sequence is CATTHPGLADNEQFF. DNA of the CDR3: TGTGCCACCACACACCCGGGACTAGCGGACAATGAGCAGTTCTTC. The gene calls are TRBV24-1 and TRBJ2-1; 11 positions agree with TRBD2. This CDR3 comprises 15 residues. The V gene end was trimmed by 8 bases and the J gene end by 5 bases; junction bases not matched to a gene: 7. Germline V lookup: CDR1 KGHDR, CDR2 SFDVKD.